The entry below describes one TCR beta chain. Antigen: not known. The sample holds other DNA sequences that translate to the same CDR3. This sample stems from a study of shared clonotypes between healthy human individuals. Findings and caveats of the study: Clonotype sharing levels among donors were expected to vary with sequencing depth.

At a deep level, the assay was run. It was around 320 ng DNA, 25,000 to 35,000 T cell genomes, that went into each replicate PCR of unsorted PBMC. Generated by immunoSEQ multiplex PCR, the TCRdb table keeps only in-frame clones and is missing some. Of about 510,000 clones in the sample, roughly 78% were seen once. The study enrolled healthy HIV-negative adults without recent acute infections or vaccinations as donors. The source material was PBMCs. This clonotype originated in a woman in her forties in good health. Some clones in this sample may be carry-over from other donors' samples.

As DNA, the CDR3 is TGTGCCAGTAGTATAGGCCCCGTTAGCAATCAGCCCCAGCATTTT. The encoded protein is CASSIGPVSNQPQHF. The chain carries TRBV19 and TRBJ1-5, with D unclear. The germline gives CDR1 LNHDA, CDR2 SQIVND (reference sequence). The CDR3 consists of 15 residues. V lost 1 base, J lost 0 bases, and 7 bases lay in between.